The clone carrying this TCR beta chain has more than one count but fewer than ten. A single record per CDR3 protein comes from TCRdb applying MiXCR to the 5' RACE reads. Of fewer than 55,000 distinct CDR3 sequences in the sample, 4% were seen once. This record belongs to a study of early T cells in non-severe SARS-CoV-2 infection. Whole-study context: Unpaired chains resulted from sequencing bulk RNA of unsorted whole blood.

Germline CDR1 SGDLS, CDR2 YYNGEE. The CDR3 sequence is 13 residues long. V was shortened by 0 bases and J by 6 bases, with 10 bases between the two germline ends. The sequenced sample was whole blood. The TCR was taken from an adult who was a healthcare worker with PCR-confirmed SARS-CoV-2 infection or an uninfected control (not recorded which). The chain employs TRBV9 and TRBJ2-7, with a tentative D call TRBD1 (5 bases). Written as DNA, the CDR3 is TGTGCCAGCAGCGTAGACTCCAGGGCCGAGCAGTACTTC. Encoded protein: CASSVDSRAEQYF.